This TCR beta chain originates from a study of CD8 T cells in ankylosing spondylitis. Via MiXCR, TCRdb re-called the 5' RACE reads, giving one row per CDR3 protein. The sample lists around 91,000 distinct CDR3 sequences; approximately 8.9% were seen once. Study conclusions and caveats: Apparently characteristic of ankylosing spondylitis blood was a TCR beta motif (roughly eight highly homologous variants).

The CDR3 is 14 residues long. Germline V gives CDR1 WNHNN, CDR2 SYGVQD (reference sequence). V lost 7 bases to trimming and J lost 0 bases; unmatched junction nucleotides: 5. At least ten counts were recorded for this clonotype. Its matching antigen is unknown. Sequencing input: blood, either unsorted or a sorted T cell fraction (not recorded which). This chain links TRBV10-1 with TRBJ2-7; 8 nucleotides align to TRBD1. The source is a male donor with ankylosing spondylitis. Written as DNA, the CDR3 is TGCGCCAGCATACCGGGACAGGTCTCCTACGAGCAGTACGTC. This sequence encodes CASIPGQVSYEQYV.